A selection of T cell receptor beta chains follows, all from one sample in a study of T-cell memory formation after mild COVID-19. Using its own MiXCR run on the 5' RACE reads, TCRdb lists one record per CDR3 protein. The sample holds about 260,000 distinct CDR3 sequences; 15% to 20% are singletons and the top ten take 22%. The sequenced sample was PBMCs or a T cell subset sorted from them (not recorded which). The source of these receptors is a man between 18 and 29 years old who had mild COVID-19 (a few samples of this study predate the infection). Cell type and time point are not known. CDR3s include the opening cysteine and the closing phenylalanine or tryptophan. Each record gives: V gene, D gene, CDR3 length, clone size, J gene, CDR3 protein, CDR3 DNA. D genes are given only for firm matches. The size field is filled for only some rows; it gives once, few, many or a size class.

>TRBV7-2|.|13|.|TRBJ2-7
CASSLEDPYEQYF
TGTGCCAGCAGCTTAGAAGACCCCTACGAGCAGTACTTC
>TRBV5-1|.|14|.|TRBJ1-2
CASRPFTGSYGYTF
TGCGCCAGCAGGCCGTTTACAGGGAGTTACGGCTACACCTTC
>TRBV12-3/TRBV12-4|.|13|few|TRBJ1-2
CASGRGSNYGYTF
TGTGCCAGCGGAAGGGGTTCGAACTATGGCTACACCTTC
>TRBV6-6|.|15|many|TRBJ2-3
CASSYQGSRTDTQYF
TGTGCCAGCAGTTACCAGGGCTCAAGGACAGATACGCAGTATTTT
>TRBV29-1|.|14|few|TRBJ2-1
CSAGGGKTSNEQFF
TGCAGCGCCGGAGGGGGGAAAACATCCAATGAGCAGTTCTTC
>TRBV20-1|.|14|.|TRBJ2-2
CSARDARVTGELFF
TGCAGTGCTAGAGATGCCAGGGTCACCGGGGAGCTGTTTTTT
>TRBV6-2/TRBV6-3|.|13|.|TRBJ1-2
CASSYSWVGGYTF
TGTGCCAGCAGTTACTCGTGGGTTGGCGGCTACACCTTC
>TRBV10-3|TRBD1|16|.|TRBJ1-1
CAISSGQGLLNTEAFF
TGTGCCATCAGTTCGGGACAGGGACTCTTGAACACTGAAGCTTTCTTT
>TRBV6-6|.|15|few|TRBJ2-7
CASSDRNSNIYEQYF
TGTGCCAGCAGTGACAGGAATTCGAACATCTACGAGCAGTACTTC
>TRBV4-1|.|16|many|TRBJ2-3
CASSRLLIRGTDTQYF
TGCGCCAGCAGCCGACTGTTAATTCGGGGCACAGATACGCAGTATTTT
>TRBV7-9|.|12|many|TRBJ1-2
CASSSTDLGYTF
TGTGCCAGCAGCTCTACGGACCTTGGCTACACCTTC
>TRBV5-1|.|16|.|TRBJ1-1
CASSFGLGGINTEAFF
TGCGCCAGCAGCTTCGGCCTCGGCGGCATTAACACTGAAGCTTTCTTT
>TRBV9|.|13|.|TRBJ1-6
CASSVVDNSPLHF
TGTGCCAGCAGCGTAGTGGATAATTCACCCCTCCACTTT
>TRBV7-9|.|12|.|TRBJ2-1
CASGVGANEQFF
TGTGCCAGCGGGGTCGGAGCAAATGAGCAGTTCTTC
>TRBV11-2|TRBD1|17|few|TRBJ2-2
CASSLTGGRDNTGELFF
TGTGCCAGCAGCTTAACAGGGGGCCGCGATAACACCGGGGAGCTGTTTTTT
>TRBV7-9|.|13|few|TRBJ1-1
CASRRGADTEAFF
TGTGCCAGCAGACGGGGGGCGGACACTGAAGCTTTCTTT
>TRBV29-1|TRBD2|16|.|TRBJ2-1
CSVEGLASGLYNEQFF
TGCAGCGTTGAGGGGCTGGCTAGCGGCCTCTACAATGAGCAGTTCTTC
>TRBV5-1|TRBD1|15|many|TRBJ2-7
CASSPGTGDYYEQYF
TGCGCCAGCAGCCCCGGGACAGGGGACTACTACGAGCAGTACTTC
>TRBV24-1|.|12|.|TRBJ1-5
CATQQRNQPQHF
TGTGCCACCCAACAGCGGAATCAGCCCCAGCATTTT
>TRBV4-2|.|15|.|TRBJ1-4
CASSHSADGSEKLFF
TGTGCCAGCAGCCACTCCGCTGATGGTAGTGAAAAACTGTTTTTT
>TRBV7-2|TRBD1|15|few|TRBJ2-4
CASSLGGSTKNIQYF
TGTGCCAGCAGCCTAGGGGGCAGTACCAAAAACATTCAGTACTTC
>TRBV5-6|.|13|few|TRBJ1-5
CASSLASGQPQHF
TGTGCCAGCAGCTTGGCCTCCGGTCAGCCCCAGCATTTT
>TRBV2|.|15|.|TRBJ1-5
CASIQAPYSNQPQHF
TGTGCCAGCATCCAGGCACCCTATAGCAATCAGCCCCAGCATTTT
>TRBV29-1|.|12|few|TRBJ2-7
CSAGVGTYEQYF
TGCAGCGCCGGGGTGGGAACCTACGAGCAGTACTTC
>TRBV20-1|.|14|few|TRBJ1-6
CSARQGRVNSPLHF
TGCAGTGCTAGACAGGGAAGGGTTAATTCACCCCTCCACTTT
>TRBV7-2|TRBD1|15|few|TRBJ2-2
CASSQRTGTGGELFF
TGTGCCAGCAGCCAGAGGACAGGGACGGGCGGGGAGCTGTTTTTT